What follows describes a single T cell receptor beta chain. This sample was taken from a study of T cell responses to AZD1222 COVID-19 vaccine. The protocol was immunoSEQ multiplex PCR, while the TCRdb copy is restricted to in-frame clones and leaves out a portion. The data show roughly 97,000 clones, with about 94% seen just once and less than 5% held by the top ten. With V trimmed by 8 bases and J by 3 bases, 6 bases remained unmatched. The V gene's germline CDR1 is LGHDT and CDR2 YNNKEL (reference sequence). This CDR3 contains 13 residues. This clonotype originated in an adult in good health. Material: peripheral blood, obtained on day 0 of AZD1222 vaccination. The chain joins TRBV3-1 (or the pseudogene TRBV3-2) to TRBJ1-1; 7 bases match TRBD1. The CDR3 loop reads CASGGDSHTEAFF. The CDR3 DNA sequence: TGTGCCAGCGGGGGGGACAGCCACACTGAAGCTTTCTTT.